What follows are 3 T cell receptor beta chains derived from one specimen sequenced in a study of blood T cell repertoires in COVID-19. The table came from immunoSEQ multiplex PCR; TCRdb's copy has only in-frame clones and leaves some out. This sample yields over 55,000 clones, of which approximately 87% are seen a single time; just over 8% belongs to the top ten. The sequenced material came from peripheral blood. The receptors were sampled from a man aged 50 or older with active COVID-19.

The chain is built from TRBV5-6 and TRBJ2-2, with 7 bases fitting TRBD2. CDR1 is SGHDT, CDR2 YYEEEE, per germline. This CDR3 contains 16 residues. Unmatched junction bases numbered 11, after V lost 4 bases and J lost 5 bases. CDR3 sequence reads: CASSVGLDEVTGELFF. DNA of the CDR3: TGTGCCAGCAGCGTTGGACTAGATGAGGTTACCGGGGAGCTGTTTTTT.

The chain is built from TRBV5-1 and TRBJ2-7; 7 bases map to TRBD1. Per the germline V gene, CDR1 is SGHRS and CDR2 is YFSETQ. The ends lost 9 bases at V and 3 bases at J; junction bases unmatched: 9. The CDR3 has 13 residues. Written as DNA, the CDR3 is TGCGCCACCCGACCCGGGACAGACTACGAGCAGTACTTC. Amino acid sequence: CATRPGTDYEQYF. Drawing the rest from reference TRBV5-1 and TRBJ2-7, the complete variable domain is KAGVTQTPRYLIKTRGQQVTLSCSPISGHRSVSWYQQTPGQGLQFLFEYFSETQRNKGNFPGRFSGRQFSNSRSEMNVSTLELGDSALYLCATRPGTDYEQYFGPGTRLTVT.

For the CDR3, the DNA is TGTGCCAGCAGCCAAGAGGGACAGGGGAAATCTTTCTTT. This gives the protein CASSQEGQGKSFF. This chain uses TRBV3-1 (or the pseudogene TRBV3-2) with TRBJ1-1, with 10 positions matching TRBD1. The trim removed 0 bases at V and 12 bases at J, leaving 4 bases unmatched. In germline, CDR1 is LGHDT, CDR2 YNNKEL (reference sequence). This CDR3 is 13 amino acids long.